These 27 T cell receptor beta chains were all obtained from the same sample, sequenced in a study of T cells in narcolepsy. Sequenced by immunoSEQ multiplex PCR; TCRdb stores in-frame clones only, minus some. The profile shows tens of thousands of clones, around three quarters of them singletons. What was sequenced was CD45RA- memory CD4+ T cells from PBMCs. Receptors originate from a human donor with narcolepsy.

This clone was counted between two and nine times. The genes are TRBV10-1 and TRBJ2-7, with TRBD1 as a possible D gene (6 bases). In germline, CDR1 is WNHNN, CDR2 SYGVQD (reference sequence). V lost 0 bases and J 5 bases, leaving 11 bases between the germline ends. CDR3 size: 14 residues. The CDR3 bases are TGCGCCAGCAGTGAGTCTCCAGGGGCGGACGAGCAGTACTTC. Encoded protein: CASSESPGADEQYF.

The chain recombines TRBV7-9 with TRBJ2-3, with 11 bases lining up with TRBD2. J was trimmed by 2 bases and V by 11 bases; bases with no gene match: 6. This CDR3 comprises 14 residues. CDR1 is SEHNR, CDR2 FQNEAQ, per germline (reference sequence). In DNA form, the CDR3 reads TGTGCCGGGGGGACTAGCGGAAACACAGATACGCAGTATTTT. Protein: CAGGTSGNTDTQYF. The full variable domain, in which reference TRBV7-9 and TRBJ2-3 provide the parts outside the CDR3, is DTGVSQNPRHKITKRGQNVTFRCDPISEHNRLYWYRQTLGQGPEFLTYFQNEAQLEKSRLLSDRFSAERPKGSFSTLEIQRTEQGDSAMYLCAGGTSGNTDTQYFGPGTRLTVL.

This clone was seen only a few times. V is TRBV11-2 and J is TRBJ1-1; D remains ambiguous. Trimming left V 3 bases short and J 4 bases short, with 9 bases between. Germline-derived CDR1 and CDR2 are SGHAT and FQNNGV. The CDR3 has 13 residues. CDR3: CASSFSSATEAFF. The CDR3 coding sequence is TGTGCCAGCAGCTTTTCGTCGGCCACTGAAGCTTTCTTT.

This chain connects TRBV11-3 to TRBJ1-1, with D uncertain. Trimming shortened V by 3 bases and J by 4 bases, and 9 bases separated the two germline ends. The CDR3 totals 13 residues. Looked up from germline, CDR1 is SGHNT and CDR2 is YENEEA. CDR3 protein: CASSFSSATEAFF. CDR3 in DNA: TGTGCCAGCAGCTTTTCGTCGGCCACTGAAGCTTTCTTT.

CDR3 DNA sequence: TGTGCCAGCAAGGAGACAATCATGAACACTGAAGCTTTCTTT. It encodes CASKETIMNTEAFF. The rearrangement uses TRBV6-1 and TRBJ1-1; unclear D gene. From germline, CDR1 is MNHNS and CDR2 SASEGT. The CDR3 contains 14 residues. V was shortened by 7 bases and J by 0 bases, with 12 bases between the two germline ends.

J is TRBJ1-1 and V is TRBV18, with D unclear. Trimming cost V 4 bases and J 1 base, with 10 bases left between them. The length of the CDR3 is 14 residues. Per germline, CDR1 KGHSH and CDR2 LQKENI. The CDR3: CASSLLDTNTEAFF. The CDR3, as DNA: TGTGCCAGCTCACTCCTCGACACGAACACTGAAGCTTTCTTT.

The V gene is TRBV14, the J gene TRBJ2-7, with D maybe TRBD1 (5 bases). CDR1 is SGHDN, CDR2 FVKESK, per germline. This CDR3 is 14 amino acids long. V gave up 1 base and J gave up 3 bases, with 10 bases separating them. CDR3 amino acids: CASSQGQLNYEQYF. The CDR3 DNA reads as TGTGCCAGCAGCCAAGGACAGCTAAACTACGAGCAGTACTTC.

The chain combines TRBV18 with TRBJ2-1; perhaps TRBD1 as D (5 bases). The CDR3 runs 15 residues. Germline-derived CDR1 and CDR2 are KGHSH and LQKENI. The V end lost 2 bases, the J end lost 7 bases, and 15 bases lay between the germline ends. The CDR3 DNA follows: TGTGCCAGCTCACCAGGGCAGGGTAGAGGAAATGAGCAGTTCTTC. Amino acid sequence: CASSPGQGRGNEQFF.

This rearrangement joins TRBV21-1 to TRBJ2-7; no DNA check was done on the table's D call, TRBD1. TRBV21-1 is flagged as a pseudogene. CDR3 length: 14 residues. DNA of the CDR3: TGTGCCAGCAGCAAAGTGGGGACAGAGTACGAGCAGTACTTC. It encodes CASSKVGTEYEQYF.

On this clone itself: Lacking the conserved final phenylalanine or tryptophan, this CDR3 likely reflects a read error. The DNA is left out, because the CDR3 cannot be placed on it with certainty; the CDR3 is given as TCRdb lists it. The V gene is TRBV29-1, the J gene TRBJ1-1; TRBD1, the table's D call, lacks a check against the DNA. Both ends counted, the CDR3 spans 14 residues. The V gene's germline CDR1 is SQVTM and CDR2 ANQGSEA. The CDR3 loop reads CSVETGQGMGSGYL.

This rearrangement joins TRBV6-5 to TRBJ2-7, with TRBD1 matching over 9 bases. There are 14 residues in the CDR3. J lost 6 bases, V lost 2 bases, and 5 bases had no gene match. Germline-derived CDR1 and CDR2 are MNHEY and SVGAGI. CDR3 protein: CASSYEKDRGEQYF. As DNA, the CDR3 is TGTGCCAGCAGTTACGAAAAGGACAGGGGCGAGCAGTACTTC.

This clone was observed a few times. CDR3 residues: CASSLLSGHGYTF. CDR3 DNA: TGTGCCAGCAGCTTGTTGTCAGGGCATGGCTACACCTTC. The gene calls are TRBV5-4 and TRBJ1-2; D possibly corresponds to TRBD1 (5 bases). The ends were cut back, 1 base at V and 6 bases at J, with 10 bases in the middle. The CDR3 sequence is 13 residues long. Germline V gene sequence: CDR1 SGHNT, CDR2 YYREEE (reference sequence).

The CDR3 bases are TGTGCCAGCAGCTCACAGGGCGGGGAGACCCAGTACTTC. Its translation is CASSSQGGETQYF. This sequence joins TRBV5-4 and TRBJ2-5; the D gene is possibly TRBD1 (6 bases). Germline CDR1 and CDR2: SGHNT and YYREEE (reference sequence). The CDR3 spans 13 residues. The V and J ends lost 3 bases and 5 bases respectively, with 11 bases between them.

The rearrangement joins TRBV5-8 to TRBJ2-5; 7 bases agree with TRBD1. The J call could be wrong; TRBJ2-7 is a better fit for the DNA end. Germline V gene sequence: CDR1 SGHTS, CDR2 YDEGEE. This CDR3 has 15 residues. The DNA of the CDR3 is TGTGCCAGCAGCTTGGCTGGGACAGATGGCTACGAGCAGTACTTC. Its protein is CASSLAGTDGYEQYF.

The chain links TRBV11-2 to TRBJ1-2; no clear D gene. Germline V gene lookup returns CDR1 SGHAT and CDR2 FQNNGV. CDR3 length: 14 residues. Trimming took 1 base from V and 4 from J, leaving 10 bases between them. Here the CDR3 DNA reads TGTGCCAGCAGCTTAGTAGGGAAGGGCTATGGCTACACCTTC. Translation: CASSLVGKGYGYTF.

The genes are TRBV21-1 and TRBJ2-6; the D segment call TRBD2 is taken from the table without a DNA check. TRBV21-1 is given as a pseudogene. The CDR3 runs to 18 residues. The CDR3 is CASSLFLATQSRANVLTF. The CDR3 nucleotides read TGTGCCAGCAGTCTCTTTCTAGCTACACAAAGTCGGGCCAACGTCCTGACTTTC.

The chain carries TRBV5-4 and TRBJ2-3; 9 bases map to TRBD2. The germline CDR1 and CDR2 sequences are SGHNT and YYREEE (reference sequence). The CDR3 contains 15 residues. V shed 0 bases and J 2 bases; nucleotides not matched to a gene: 1. The CDR3 nucleotides read TGTGCCAGCAGCTTGGCTAGCGGGGCCACAGATACGCAGTATTTT. It yields the protein CASSLASGATDTQYF.

The gene calls are TRBV5-4 and TRBJ2-3; the D is unclear. CDR3 size: 12 residues. Germline loops: CDR1 SGHNT, CDR2 YYREEE (reference sequence). V was cut by 2 bases and J by 3 bases, with 4 bases left in between. CDR3 bases: TGTGCCAGCAGCTTCGGGACAGATACGCAGTATTTT. Its protein is CASSFGTDTQYF. Full variable domain (outside the CDR3, taken from reference TRBV5-4 and TRBJ2-3): ETGVTQSPTHLIKTRGQQVTLRCSSQSGHNTVSWYQQALGQGPQFIFQYYREEENGRGNFPPRFSGLQFPNYSSELNVNALELDDSALYLCASSFGTDTQYFGPGTRLTVL.

The chain carries TRBV6-1 and TRBJ1-2, with a possible D match to TRBD1 (6 bases). Germline CDR1 is MNHNS and CDR2 is SASEGT. V shed 6 bases and J shed 2 bases, with 10 bases lying between them. The CDR3 spans 13 residues. CDR3 protein: CASRPGQNYGYTF. As DNA, the CDR3 is TGTGCCAGCAGGCCCGGACAGAACTATGGCTACACCTTC.

The V and J genes are TRBV6-1 and TRBJ1-3; D is undetermined. V was trimmed by 8 bases and J by 0 bases, leaving 5 bases between them. Germline V CDR1 and CDR2: MNHNS, SASEGT. The CDR3 spans 12 residues. Here the CDR3 reads CASRHSGNTIYF. CDR3 sequence (DNA): TGTGCCAGCCGGCACTCTGGAAACACCATATATTTT.

On this clone: Distinct nucleotide sequences in the sample also encode this CDR3. The chain has TRBV21-1 and TRBJ1-2; the D segment call TRBD1 is taken from the table without a DNA check. TRBV21-1 represents a pseudogene. The length of the CDR3 is 16 residues. For the CDR3, the DNA is TGTGCCAGCAGCATTAGGGGCCCACTTACTAACTATGGCTACACCTTC. Encoded protein: CASSIRGPLTNYGYTF.

The rearrangement joins TRBV6-5 to TRBJ2-3; a weak D match, TRBD2 (5 bases). Trimming stripped 6 bases from V and 2 bases from J, with 15 bases between. The CDR3 extends over 15 amino acids. CDR1 and CDR2 from the germline V gene are MNHEY and SVGAGI. CDR3 amino acids: CASSMAGSYTDTQYF. The CDR3 nucleotides read TGTGCCAGCAGCATGGCGGGCTCGTACACAGATACGCAGTATTTT.

The CDR3 here is CASSPGGHANYGYTF. CDR3 coding DNA: TGTGCCAGCTCACCAGGGGGGCACGCTAACTATGGCTACACCTTC. The V and J genes are TRBV18 and TRBJ1-2; perhaps TRBD1 as D (6 bases). Germline V gene data show CDR1 as KGHSH and CDR2 as LQKENI. CDR3 length: 15 residues. The V end was cut by 2 bases, the J end by 0 bases, with 10 bases between.

This chain joins TRBV6-1 and TRBJ2-3; TRBD2 is a possible D gene (6 bases). Germline-derived CDR1 and CDR2 are MNHNS and SASEGT. V was cut by 2 bases and J by 2 bases, with 17 bases left in between. CDR3 length equals 17 residues. The CDR3 DNA sequence: TGTGCCAGCAGTGAAAGGAAGGCGGGGTACTCCACAGATACGCAGTATTTT. It codes for CASSERKAGYSTDTQYF.

J is TRBJ2-2 and V is TRBV4-1; the match to TRBD1 covers 10 bases. This CDR3 has 18 amino acids. The germline V gene has CDR1 MGHRA and CDR2 YSYEKL. The V and J ends lost 5 bases and 1 base, in that order; junction bases with no gene match: 10. The CDR3 is CASSSGQGKRVNTGELFF. CDR3 sequence (DNA): TGCGCCAGCAGCTCGGGACAGGGGAAGAGGGTGAACACCGGGGAGCTGTTTTTT.

This chain uses TRBV5-8 with TRBJ1-2; D remains ambiguous. Germline V gene data show CDR1 as SGHTS and CDR2 as YDEGEE. The CDR3 sequence is 12 residues long. Trimming removed 1 base from V and 8 bases from J, with 9 bases in between. Here the CDR3 reads CASSLRLRGYTF. DNA of the CDR3: TGTGCCAGCAGCTTGAGGCTCAGAGGCTACACCTTC.

The chain is built from TRBV7-9 and TRBJ1-2, with D uncertain. This CDR3 is 15 amino acids long. Germline CDR1 reads SEHNR; CDR2 reads FQNEAQ (reference sequence). With 3 bases removed from V and 2 bases from J, the gap between germline ends came to 13 bases. CDR3 region: CASSLKAGENYGYTF. CDR3 in DNA: TGTGCCAGCAGCTTGAAGGCCGGGGAGAACTATGGCTACACCTTC.